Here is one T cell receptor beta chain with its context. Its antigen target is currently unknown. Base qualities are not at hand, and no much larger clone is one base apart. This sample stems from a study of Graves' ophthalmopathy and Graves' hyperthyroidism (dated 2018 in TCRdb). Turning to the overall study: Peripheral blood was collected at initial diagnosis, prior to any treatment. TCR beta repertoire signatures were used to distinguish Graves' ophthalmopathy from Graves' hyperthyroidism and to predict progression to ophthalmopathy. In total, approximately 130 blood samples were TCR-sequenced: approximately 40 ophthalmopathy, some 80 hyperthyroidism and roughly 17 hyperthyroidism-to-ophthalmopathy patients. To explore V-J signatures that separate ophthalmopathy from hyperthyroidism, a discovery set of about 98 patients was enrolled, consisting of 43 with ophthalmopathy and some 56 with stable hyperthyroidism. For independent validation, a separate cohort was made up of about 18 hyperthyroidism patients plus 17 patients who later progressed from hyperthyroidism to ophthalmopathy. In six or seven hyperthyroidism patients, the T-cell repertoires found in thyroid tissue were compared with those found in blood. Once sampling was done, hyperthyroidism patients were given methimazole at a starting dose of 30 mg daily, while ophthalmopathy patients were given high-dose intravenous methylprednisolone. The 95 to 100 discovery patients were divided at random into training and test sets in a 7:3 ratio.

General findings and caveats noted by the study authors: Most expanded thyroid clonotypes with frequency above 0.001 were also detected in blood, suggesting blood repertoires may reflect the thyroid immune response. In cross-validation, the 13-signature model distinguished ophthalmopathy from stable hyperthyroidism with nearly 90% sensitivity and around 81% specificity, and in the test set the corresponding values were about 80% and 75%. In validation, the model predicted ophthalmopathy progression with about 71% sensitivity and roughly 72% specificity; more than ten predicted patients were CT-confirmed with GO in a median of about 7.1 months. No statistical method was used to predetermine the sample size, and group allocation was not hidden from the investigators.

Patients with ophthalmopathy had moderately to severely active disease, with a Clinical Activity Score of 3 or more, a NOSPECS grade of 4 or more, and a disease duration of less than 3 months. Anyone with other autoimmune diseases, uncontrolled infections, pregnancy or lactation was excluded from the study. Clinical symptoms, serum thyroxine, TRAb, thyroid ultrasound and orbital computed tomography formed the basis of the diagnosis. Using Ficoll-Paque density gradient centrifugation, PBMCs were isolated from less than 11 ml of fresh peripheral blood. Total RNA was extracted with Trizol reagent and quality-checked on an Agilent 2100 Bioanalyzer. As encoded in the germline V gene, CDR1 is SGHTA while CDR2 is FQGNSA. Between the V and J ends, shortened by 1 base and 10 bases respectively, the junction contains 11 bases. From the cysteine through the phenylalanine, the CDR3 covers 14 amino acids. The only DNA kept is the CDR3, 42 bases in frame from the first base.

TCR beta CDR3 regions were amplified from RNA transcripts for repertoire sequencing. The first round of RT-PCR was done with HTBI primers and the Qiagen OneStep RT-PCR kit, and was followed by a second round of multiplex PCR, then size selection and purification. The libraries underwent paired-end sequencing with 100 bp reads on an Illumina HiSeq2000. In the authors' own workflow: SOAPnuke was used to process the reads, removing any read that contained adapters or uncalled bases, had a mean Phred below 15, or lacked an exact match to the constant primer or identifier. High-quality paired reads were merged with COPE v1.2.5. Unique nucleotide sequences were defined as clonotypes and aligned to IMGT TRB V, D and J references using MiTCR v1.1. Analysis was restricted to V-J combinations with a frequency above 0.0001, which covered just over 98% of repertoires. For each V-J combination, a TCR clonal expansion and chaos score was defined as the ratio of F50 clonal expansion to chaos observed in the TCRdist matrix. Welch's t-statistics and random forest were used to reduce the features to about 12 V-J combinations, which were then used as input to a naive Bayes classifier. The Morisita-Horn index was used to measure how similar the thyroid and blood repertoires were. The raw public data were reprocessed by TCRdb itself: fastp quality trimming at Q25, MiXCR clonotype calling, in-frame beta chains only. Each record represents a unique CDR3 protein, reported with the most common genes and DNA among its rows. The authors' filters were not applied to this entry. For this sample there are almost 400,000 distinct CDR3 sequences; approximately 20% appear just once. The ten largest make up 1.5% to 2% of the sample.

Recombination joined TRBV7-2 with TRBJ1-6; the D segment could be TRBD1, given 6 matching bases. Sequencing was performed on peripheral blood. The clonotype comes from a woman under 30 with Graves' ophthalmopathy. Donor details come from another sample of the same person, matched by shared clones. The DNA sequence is TGTGCCAGCAGCTTAGGGGACAATGGGTCACCCCTCCACTTT. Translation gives CASSLGDNGSPLHF.